This T cell receptor beta chain was captured in a study of blood T cell repertoires in COVID-19. In the study's own analysis: Cell counts per sample came from amplifying reference gene primers. Clones were sequenced by immunoSEQ multiplex PCR, and TCRdb holds only the in-frame ones, with some missing. The DNA gave D and trimming, while V, J and clone size come from that table. The table lists about 130,000 clones, around 82% of them singletons. The V and J ends lost 5 bases and 7 bases, in that order; junction bases with no gene match: 11. CDR1 is SGHNT and CDR2 is YENEEA in the germline V gene. The CDR3 covers 15 residues.

This chain connects TRBV11-3 to TRBJ2-1; 7 nucleotides align to TRBD2. The sample was peripheral blood. The receptor was isolated from a woman aged 25 to 39 who had recovered from COVID-19. CDR3 region: CASSAQGLGGNEQFF. The CDR3, as DNA: TGTGCCAGCAGCGCGCAAGGTTTGGGGGGGAATGAGCAGTTCTTC.